The rows below give T cell receptor beta chains drawn from one sample of a study of T cells in Graves' hyperthyroidism and ophthalmopathy. MiXCR was run by TCRdb on the multiplex PCR reads, yielding one entry per CDR3 protein. The sample holds about 380,000 distinct CDR3 sequences, less than 20% seen once. The sample was blood. The receptor source for this set is a young man with Graves' ophthalmopathy. CDR3s include the opening cysteine and the closing phenylalanine or tryptophan. D genes are given only for firm matches. Clone size is given for some rows only: seen once, a few or many times, or a class if the clone is expanded.

d_gene	v_gene	abundance	j_gene	CDR3nt	CDR3aa
TRBD1	TRBV6-1	-	TRBJ1-1	TGTGCCAGCAGGGGGACAGGGACGAACACTGAAGCTTTCTTT	CASRGTGTNTEAFF
-	TRBV12-3/TRBV12-4	many	TRBJ1-2	TGTGCCAGCAGTTTATCCCAAGACATGTGGGGAGACTATGGCTACACCTTC	CASSLSQDMWGDYGYTF
TRBD1	TRBV20-1	many	TRBJ2-7	TGCAGTGCCACCGGGACAGATTCCTACGAGCAGTACTTC	CSATGTDSYEQYF
-	TRBV12-3/TRBV12-4	many	TRBJ2-2	TGTGCCAGCAGTATCCGGGCCCAGACTACCGGGGAGCTGTTTTTT	CASSIRAQTTGELFF
-	TRBV6-1	many	TRBJ1-6	TGTGCCAGCAGACAGGGTGACTCACCCCTCCACTTT	CASRQGDSPLHF
TRBD2	TRBV9	-	TRBJ2-2	TGTGCCAGCAGCGCCCGGAGCGGGAAGAACACCGGGGAGCTGTTTTTT	CASSARSGKNTGELFF
-	TRBV29-1	-	TRBJ2-6	TGCAGCGCCGCCAGGGCCAACGTCCTGACTTTC	CSAARANVLTF
TRBD1	TRBV7-2	many	TRBJ2-7	TGTGCCAGCACCAGGACAGGGACCTACGAGCAGTACTTC	CASTRTGTYEQYF
-	TRBV3-1	many	TRBJ2-7	TGTGCCAGCAAAACCCAGGGTTCCTACGAGCAGTACTTC	CASKTQGSYEQYF
-	TRBV29-1	many	TRBJ1-1	TGCAGCTGTGCCTCCGGGAACACTGAAGCTTTCTTT	CSCASGNTEAFF
TRBD1	TRBV7-3	many	TRBJ2-7	TGTGCCAGCAGCCCCGGACAGGGCCGCGAGCAGTACTTC	CASSPGQGREQYF
-	TRBV6-6	-	TRBJ2-3	TGTGCCAGCAGTTACTTCGGGGCGGGGGATACGCAGTATTTT	CASSYFGAGDTQYF
TRBD1	TRBV10-1	-	TRBJ2-3	TGCGCCAGCAGTGAAATGGGACAGAGGACGCAGTATTTT	CASSEMGQRTQYF
TRBD1	TRBV20-1	few	TRBJ2-7	TGCAGTGCCCTACCCGGGACAGCGAGACCGCAGGACTCCTACGAGCAGTACTTC	CSALPGTARPQDSYEQYF
-	TRBV5-1	-	TRBJ2-5	TGCGCCAGCGAGGGGCTCGGAGAGACCCAGTACTTC	CASEGLGETQYF
TRBD1	TRBV18	few	TRBJ2-3	TGTGCCAGCTCACCCTACAGGGGGCGTGATACGCAGTATTTT	CASSPYRGRDTQYF
TRBD1	TRBV11-2	many	TRBJ2-2	TGTGCCAGCAGCCCAGACAGGGTTGGGAACACCGGGGAGCTGTTTTTT	CASSPDRVGNTGELFF
-	TRBV3-1	few	TRBJ2-3	TGTGCCAGCAGCGTAGAGGGGCGTCGCGAAACAGATACGCAGTATTTT	CASSVEGRRETDTQYF
TRBD2	TRBV20-1	many	TRBJ2-1	TGCAGTGCTAGAGCCACACTAGCGGGGGGGCCAAAGGAGCAGTTCTTC	CSARATLAGGPKEQFF
-	TRBV15	few	TRBJ1-5	TGTGCCACCAGCAGAGATCGGGGAAGGGGTCAGCCCCAGCATTTT	CATSRDRGRGQPQHF
TRBD2	TRBV12-5	-	TRBJ2-5	TGTGCTAGTGGTTTGCTTCCGGGACTAGCGGGATCCTTTGAGACCCAGTACTTC	CASGLLPGLAGSFETQYF
-	TRBV12-3/TRBV12-4	many	TRBJ1-2	TGTGCCAGCAGTTTTGTAGGGAGCGGCTACACCTTC	CASSFVGSGYTF
-	TRBV28	many	TRBJ2-1	TGTGCCAGCAGTTTCGGGACAGAGCAGTTCTTC	CASSFGTEQFF
-	TRBV3-1	many	TRBJ2-7	TGTGCCAGCAGCCAAGATGCGACCTACGAGCAGTACTTC	CASSQDATYEQYF
TRBD1	TRBV5-1	few	TRBJ2-2	TGCGCCAGCAGCTTGGAACAGGGGGCTGGTACCGGGGAGCTGTTTTTT	CASSLEQGAGTGELFF
TRBD1	TRBV6-5	-	TRBJ2-5	TGTGCCGGCAGTTACAACAGGGGAGAGACCCAGTACTTC	CAGSYNRGETQYF
TRBD2	TRBV18	few	TRBJ2-7	TGTGCCAGCTCCCCACTAGCGGGGGGGCTCCACGAGCAGTACTTC	CASSPLAGGLHEQYF
-	TRBV6-1	few	TRBJ2-4	TGTGCCAGCAGTCCCGAGGGATGGGGGGCCCGCATTCAGTACTTC	CASSPEGWGARIQYF
-	TRBV12-3/TRBV12-4	few	TRBJ2-2	TGTGCCAGCAGTTTTGGGGCCGGGGACACCGGGGAGCTGTTTTTT	CASSFGAGDTGELFF
-	TRBV6-5	-	TRBJ2-7	TGTGCCAGCAGTTACGCCAGGGCCCACGAGCAGTACTTC	CASSYARAHEQYF
-	TRBV6-1	few	TRBJ2-1	TGTGCCAGCGGGGGTCAGAACTCTAATGAGCAGTTCTTC	CASGGQNSNEQFF
-	TRBV4-1	many	TRBJ1-1	TGCGCCAGCAGCCAAGGGAACAGGGAGGATGAAGCTTTCTTT	CASSQGNREDEAFF
TRBD1	TRBV7-9	many	TRBJ1-5	TGTGCCAGCAGCCGGGGACAGTTTAAAGCCCAGCATTTT	CASSRGQFKAQHF
-	TRBV29-1	many	TRBJ2-7	TGCAGCGTTGAAGAGGCCACGGGGTCTAGGGAGCAGTACTTC	CSVEEATGSREQYF
-	TRBV7-3	few	TRBJ2-3	TGTGCCAGCAGCTACGGGGGGACGGGGGCTGCAGATACGCAGTATTTT	CASSYGGTGAADTQYF
TRBD1	TRBV12-3/TRBV12-4	many	TRBJ1-2	TGTGCCAGCAGTTTAGCACAGGGGGATACTAACTATGGCTACACCTTC	CASSLAQGDTNYGYTF
-	TRBV5-1	few	TRBJ2-4	TGCGCCAGCAGCCCCGGGACGTTAAGGGACATTCAGTACTTC	CASSPGTLRDIQYF
TRBD2	TRBV7-2	-	TRBJ2-7	TGTGCCAGCAGCTCTCCCGAAGGGCGGGGGACCAACTACGAGCAGTACTTC	CASSSPEGRGTNYEQYF
-	TRBV6-1	few	TRBJ1-2	TGTGCCAGCAGTGTGGGGGGGTCTTATGGCTACACCTTC	CASSVGGSYGYTF
-	TRBV28	many	TRBJ1-5	TGTGCCAGCAGAACACAACCAGTTGTGGGCGGGCAGCCCCAGCATTTT	CASRTQPVVGGQPQHF
TRBD2	TRBV20-1	-	TRBJ2-1	TGCAGTGCTAGTCCTAGCGGGGGGGCCGGTCTGTACAATGAGCAGTTCTTC	CSASPSGGAGLYNEQFF
-	TRBV6-1	many	TRBJ2-2	TGTGCCAGCAGTGATCGATCTGGGGGCTCGAGAACCGGGGAGCTGTTTTTT	CASSDRSGGSRTGELFF
TRBD1	TRBV29-1	-	TRBJ1-4	TGCAGCGTTGGAGGGGGCGCCTCTAATGAAAAACTGTTTTTT	CSVGGGASNEKLFF
TRBD2	TRBV14	-	TRBJ2-7	TGTGCCAGCAGCCAAGATCCCCAGGGAGGGTTCGACGAGCAGTACTTC	CASSQDPQGGFDEQYF
-	TRBV7-2	-	TRBJ2-1	TGTGCCAGCAGCTGGGGGGGGCGGGGTGAGCAGTTCTTC	CASSWGGRGEQFF
-	TRBV5-1	many	TRBJ2-3	TGCGCCAGCAGCTTCCCGGGGATGAAAGATACGCAGTATTTT	CASSFPGMKDTQYF
-	TRBV20-1	once	TRBJ1-6	TGCAGTGCAAAGAGCGGGCAGTCCGGAGGATCACCCCTCCACTTT	CSAKSGQSGGSPLHF
TRBD1	TRBV5-1	few	TRBJ1-6	TGCGCCAGCAGCTTGGAATGGCCGGGACAGTTATCACCCCTCCACTTT	CASSLEWPGQLSPLHF
TRBD2	TRBV11-2	many	TRBJ2-2	TGTGCCAGCAGCTTAGATACGGGGGGACTCACCGGGGAGCTGTTTTTT	CASSLDTGGLTGELFF
-	TRBV11-1	many	TRBJ2-2	TGTGCCAGCGTCAACGACATCAGCACCGGGGAGCTGTTTTTT	CASVNDISTGELFF